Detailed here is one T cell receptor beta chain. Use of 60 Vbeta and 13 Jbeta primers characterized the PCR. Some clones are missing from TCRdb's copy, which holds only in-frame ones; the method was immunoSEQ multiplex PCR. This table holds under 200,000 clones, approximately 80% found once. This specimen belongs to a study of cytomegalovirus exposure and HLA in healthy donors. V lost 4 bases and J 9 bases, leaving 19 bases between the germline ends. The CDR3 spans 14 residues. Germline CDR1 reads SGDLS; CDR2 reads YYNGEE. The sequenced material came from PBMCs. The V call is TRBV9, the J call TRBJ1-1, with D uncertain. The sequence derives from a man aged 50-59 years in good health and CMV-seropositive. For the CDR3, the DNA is TGTGCCAGCAGCCCCTCGAGCGCAGATAGAAAAGCTTTCTTT. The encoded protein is CASSPSSADRKAFF.